The next 20 T cell receptor beta chains were all read from a single sample in a study of blood T cell repertoires in COVID-19 (dated by TCRdb to about 2020). Libraries were prepared through the immunoSEQ multiplex PCR assay. Held by TCRdb, this immuneACCESS table contains in-frame sequences only and omits some clones. Under half of the omission traces to an unresolved V gene where checked; the cause of the rest is unknown. A total of 170,000 or so clones appear in this sample, 60% to 80% of them only once. Together, the top ten hold 26% of the sample. Sequenced input: peripheral blood. These receptors all stem from a woman in her 70s with acute or convalescent COVID-19.

The chain is built from TRBV4-1 and TRBJ2-3; D might be TRBD2 (5 bases). V lost 0 bases and J 2 bases, leaving 9 bases between the germline ends. There are 15 residues in the CDR3. Germline V lookup: CDR1 MGHRA, CDR2 YSYEKL. The CDR3 DNA reads as TGCGCCAGCAGCCAAGAGCGGGCTTACACAGATACGCAGTATTTT. It yields the protein CASSQERAYTDTQYF.

The rearrangement uses TRBV5-1 and TRBJ2-2; TRBD1 might be the D (5 bases). This CDR3 is built from 16 residues. Per germline, CDR1 SGHRS and CDR2 YFSETQ. V was cut by 3 bases and J by 4 bases, with 16 bases left in between. The CDR3 spells CASSSGFYRATGELFF. The DNA of the CDR3 is TGCGCCAGCAGCTCAGGGTTTTATCGAGCCACCGGGGAGCTGTTTTTT. Full variable domain (rest looked up from reference TRBV5-1 and TRBJ2-2): KAGVTQTPRYLIKTRGQQVTLSCSPISGHRSVSWYQQTPGQGLQFLFEYFSETQRNKGNFPGRFSGRQFSNSRSEMNVSTLELGDSALYLCASSSGFYRATGELFFGEGSRLTVL.

The genes are TRBV24-1 and TRBJ2-1; 15 bases map to TRBD2. The germline gives CDR1 KGHDR, CDR2 SFDVKD. The CDR3 runs to 18 residues. Losses at the gene ends were 3 bases for V and 8 bases for J; bases not matched to a gene: 10. In DNA, the CDR3 is TGTGCCACCAGTGATGCCTTCCGGACTAGCGGGAGGGGCTATGAGCAGTTCTTC. As protein: CATSDAFRTSGRGYEQFF.

The chain couples TRBV19 to TRBJ2-6; 11 nucleotides match TRBD1. V gave up 3 bases and J gave up 2 bases; unmatched junction bases: 9. CDR1 is LNHDA, CDR2 SQIVND, per germline (reference sequence). There are 19 residues in the CDR3. DNA for the CDR3: TGTGCCAGTAGTATCGTGGGGACAGGGGGTAGGGCTGGGGCCAACGTCCTGACTTTC. This encodes CASSIVGTGGRAGANVLTF.

The J gene is TRBJ1-2, the V gene TRBV19; D not certain. This CDR3 is 13 amino acids long. The V gene lost 5 bases and the J gene lost 4 bases, with 11 bases spanning the gap. CDR1 and CDR2 from the germline V gene are LNHDA and SQIVND (reference sequence). CDR3 DNA sequence: TGTGCCAGTAGTTCGGGGAGAGGCTATGGCTACACCTTC. Translated: CASSSGRGYGYTF.

This chain joins TRBV15 and TRBJ1-2, with D possibly matching TRBD1 (5 bases). Between the trimmed V and J ends, which lost 0 bases and 7 bases, there was a span of 12 bases. Germline V gene lookup returns CDR1 LNHNV and CDR2 YYDKDF (reference sequence). The CDR3 runs to 14 residues. The CDR3 sequence is CATSRDREGVGYTF. CDR3 nucleotide sequence: TGTGCCACCAGCAGAGATAGGGAAGGGGTTGGCTACACCTTC.

The chain links TRBV4-2 to TRBJ2-2, with D possibly matching TRBD2 (5 bases). The CDR3 runs to 12 residues. Trimming removed 4 bases from V and 7 bases from J, with 7 bases in between. From germline, CDR1 is LGHNA and CDR2 YNFKEQ. The CDR3, as DNA: TGTGCCAGCAGCCTAGGGAGCGGGGAGCTGTTTTTT. Amino acid sequence: CASSLGSGELFF.

This chain connects TRBV15 to TRBJ2-2, with D perhaps TRBD1 (5 bases). Trimming removed 0 bases from V and 6 bases from J, with 14 bases in between. CDR1 is LNHNV, CDR2 YYDKDF, per germline (reference sequence). The CDR3 consists of 16 residues. CDR3 region: CATSRDLGVSAGELFF. CDR3 DNA: TGTGCCACCAGCAGAGATCTAGGGGTTTCGGCCGGGGAGCTGTTTTTT.

The chain recombines TRBV10-3 with TRBJ1-1, with D possibly matching TRBD1 (5 bases). Germline CDR1 and CDR2: ENHRY and SYGVKD. V shed 7 bases and J shed 0 bases, with 15 bases lying between them. The CDR3 consists of 15 residues. Written as DNA, the CDR3 is TGTGCCATCAAAGATCAAGGCAGGGTGAACACTGAAGCTTTCTTT. Its translation: CAIKDQGRVNTEAFF.

The chain is built from TRBV6-5 and TRBJ1-1, with D unclear. CDR1 and CDR2 (germline): MNHEY, SVGAGI. V lost 7 bases, J lost 4 bases, and 16 bases lay in between. The CDR3 contains 14 residues. The CDR3 region is CASISEGGRTEAFF. CDR3 nucleotide sequence: TGTGCCAGCATTTCCGAGGGCGGTCGCACTGAAGCTTTCTTT.

The CDR3, as DNA: TGTGCCACCAGTGACGAGGTAAGACTAGCGAACTACAATGAGCAGTTCTTC. Encoded protein: CATSDEVRLANYNEQFF. V gene TRBV24-1 combines with J gene TRBJ2-1, with 8 bases aligning to TRBD2. The CDR3 has 17 residues. The V gene end was trimmed by 4 bases and the J gene end by 3 bases; junction bases not matched to a gene: 10. Germline assignment: CDR1 KGHDR and CDR2 SFDVKD.

This clone was picked up one time. The chain recombines TRBV5-1 with TRBJ1-1, with D tentatively TRBD1 (6 bases). The ends were cut back, 0 bases at V and 7 bases at J, with 16 bases in the middle. The CDR3 length is 15 residues. CDR1 is SGHRS and CDR2 is YFSETQ in the germline V gene. DNA of the CDR3: TGCGCCAGCAGCTTGGACCCGGGAGGGGGTATTGAAGCTTTCTTT. It translates to CASSLDPGGGIEAFF.

This clone has a handful of counts. The J gene is TRBJ1-1, the V gene TRBV10-3, with D perhaps TRBD1 (6 bases). The CDR3 sequence is 14 residues long. V was pared by 5 bases and J by 2 bases, with 12 bases between. CDR1 is ENHRY and CDR2 is SYGVKD in the germline V gene. The CDR3 protein is CAISLDSLNTEAFF. The CDR3 DNA reads as TGTGCCATCAGTCTGGACAGCCTAAACACTGAAGCTTTCTTT.

The chain links TRBV10-2 to TRBJ2-3; the D is unclear. This CDR3 comprises 14 residues. CDR1 WSHSY and CDR2 SAAADI come from the germline V gene. Trimming pared 3 bases from V and 2 bases from J, leaving 9 bases between. The CDR3 DNA reads TGCGCCAGCAGTGATAACTCAAACACAGATACGCAGTATTTT. It specifies CASSDNSNTDTQYF.

This clone was counted between two and nine times. The rearrangement joins TRBV19 to TRBJ1-1; 7 bases align to TRBD1. The trim removed 6 bases at V and 5 bases at J, leaving 12 bases unmatched. This CDR3 spans 15 amino acids. Germline V gene data show CDR1 as LNHDA and CDR2 as SQIVND (reference sequence). CDR3 DNA sequence: TGTGCCAGTAGCTATAACACAGGGGATGGAACTGAAGCTTTCTTT. It codes for CASSYNTGDGTEAFF. The full variable domain, with the rest looked up from reference TRBV19 and TRBJ1-1, is DGGITQSPKYLFRKEGQNVTLSCEQNLNHDAMYWYRQDPGQGLRLIYYSQIVNDFQKGDIAEGYSVSREKKESFPLTVTSAQKNPTAFYLCASSYNTGDGTEAFFGQGTRLTVV.

This clone was seen a single time. V usage is TRBV19 and J usage is TRBJ2-7; 8 bases match TRBD1. Trimming at V came to 5 bases and at J to 2 bases, leaving 8 bases not matched to a gene. The CDR3 runs 15 residues. CDR1 is LNHDA, CDR2 SQIVND, per germline (reference sequence). Here the CDR3 reads CASSATGGKAYEQYF. The CDR3 DNA sequence: TGTGCCAGTAGTGCCACAGGGGGGAAGGCCTACGAGCAGTACTTC.

The CDR3: CASSSDLTGGGGTGELFF. As DNA, the CDR3 is TGTGCCAGCAGCTCGGACTTGACAGGTGGAGGTGGCACCGGGGAGCTGTTTTTT. The gene calls are TRBV5-8 and TRBJ2-2; TRBD1 might be the D (6 bases). The CDR3 runs to 18 residues. In germline, CDR1 is SGHTS, CDR2 YDEGEE. Trimming took off 3 bases at V and 4 bases at J, with 22 bases between the two ends.

The genes are TRBV2 and TRBJ2-7; 9 bases map to TRBD1. The CDR3 runs to 13 residues. Germline V gives CDR1 SNHLY, CDR2 FYNNEI. Trimming at V came to 5 bases and at J to 7 bases, leaving 6 bases not matched to a gene. CDR3 protein: CASSRGTGREQYF. The CDR3 nucleotides read TGTGCCAGCAGTCGGGGGACAGGGAGGGAGCAGTACTTC.

This chain connects TRBV6-2 or TRBV6-3 to TRBJ2-7; 7 bases align to TRBD1. This CDR3 has 14 residues. With V trimmed by 2 bases and J by 9 bases, 10 bases remained unmatched. Per germline, CDR1 MNHEY and CDR2 SVGEGT. The CDR3: CASSYRTGGLGQYF. CDR3 nucleotides: TGTGCCAGCAGTTACCGGACAGGAGGTTTGGGGCAGTACTTC.

The sample holds many counts of this clone. V usage is TRBV4-1 and J usage is TRBJ2-7, with a possible D match to TRBD2 (6 bases). This CDR3 has 14 amino acids. Trimming took off 4 bases at V and 1 base at J, with 11 bases between the two ends. From germline, CDR1 is MGHRA and CDR2 YSYEKL. This CDR3 reads CASSPRDGSYEQYF. DNA of the CDR3: TGCGCCAGCAGCCCGCGGGACGGATCCTACGAGCAGTACTTC.